These 8 T cell receptor beta chains were all obtained from the same sample, sequenced in a study of blood T cells in healthy people across ages. With a J-beta primer mix and a sample-barcoded 5' primer, a second PCR ran roughly 6 to 12 cycles. TCRdb redid the calling of the 5' RACE reads with MiXCR, one entry per CDR3 protein. Of about 670,000 distinct CDR3 sequences in the sample, 35% to 50% were seen once. The sample comprised blood. The receptors come from an elderly man in good health.

As DNA, the CDR3 is TGTGCCAGCAGCTTAGCGGCTATCTTTCCAGATACGCAGTATTTT. Its protein is CASSLAAIFPDTQYF. This rearrangement joins TRBV7-9 to TRBJ2-3; D call uncertain. CDR1 and CDR2 (germline): SEHNR, FQNEAQ (reference sequence). Trimming shortened V by 0 bases and J by 4 bases, and 11 bases separated the two germline ends. This CDR3 has 15 residues.

This clonotype was seen ten or more times. The chain recombines TRBV4-3 with TRBJ2-7; D call uncertain. V lost 1 base, J lost 3 bases, and 7 bases lay in between. Germline lookup yields CDR1 LGHNA and CDR2 YSLEER. There are 13 residues in the CDR3. CDR3 sequence (DNA): TGCGCCAGCAGCCAAGTTCCAGGCTACGAGCAGTACTTC. It yields the protein CASSQVPGYEQYF.

The gene calls are TRBV18 and TRBJ1-5; 12 bases agree with TRBD1. CDR1 and CDR2 from the germline V gene are KGHSH and LQKENI. The CDR3 covers 18 residues. V shed 3 bases, J shed 7 bases, and the junction held 13 bases outside the gene matches. The CDR3 region has the DNA TGTGCCAGCTCACCCAGTCGGATAGGGACAGGGGGCGTGCAGCCCCAGCATTTT. Its translation: CASSPSRIGTGGVQPQHF.

Notes on this clonotype: A much bigger clone sits one base away, suggesting this may be a read error. This chain uses TRBV5-5 with TRBJ1-5; possible D gene TRBD1, 5 bases. The CDR3 runs 15 residues. Between the trimmed V and J ends, which lost 0 bases and 6 bases, there was a span of 13 bases. The germline CDR1 and CDR2 sequences are SGHKS and YYEKEE (reference sequence). Here the CDR3 reads CASSLGDGRSQPQHF. Written as DNA, the CDR3 is TGTGCCAGCAGCTTGGGGGACGGACGCAGTCAGCCCCAGCATTTT.

Remarks on this clonotype: One end of the junction fails to match germline, which may point to a read error. The V call is TRBV12-3 or TRBV12-4, the J call TRBJ2-1; TRBD2 aligns across 9 bases. The CDR3 loop spans 14 amino acids. CDR3 bases: TGTGCCAGCAGTGTAGCGGGAGTGGTATATGAGCAGTTCTTC. This translates into CASSVAGVVYEQFF.

The V gene is TRBV5-1, the J gene TRBJ2-1; 11 bases match TRBD2. Losses at the gene ends were 5 bases for V and 8 bases for J; bases not matched to a gene: 9. This CDR3 is 15 amino acids long. Germline V lookup: CDR1 SGHRS, CDR2 YFSETQ. Here the CDR3 reads CASSTTSGGPHEQFF. As DNA, the CDR3 is TGCGCCAGCAGTACTACTAGCGGGGGCCCCCATGAGCAGTTCTTC.

This clonotype appeared a few times. The V and J genes are TRBV28 and TRBJ2-2; 9 bases are shared with TRBD1. The CDR3 sequence is 15 residues long. V lost 3 bases, J lost 5 bases, and 4 bases stayed unmatched. In germline, CDR1 is MDHEN, CDR2 SYDVKM. The CDR3 DNA follows: TGTGCCAGCAGTTTTTTGGGACAGGGAACCGGGGAGCTGTTTTTT. This gives the protein CASSFLGQGTGELFF.

In regard to this clonotype: A read error may produce the germline difference seen at one junction end. V usage is TRBV7-2 and J usage is TRBJ2-5, with D perhaps matching TRBD2 (7 bases). Looked up from germline, CDR1 is SGHTA and CDR2 is FQGNSA. This CDR3 is built from 15 residues. The CDR3 DNA sequence: TGTGCCCGCAGCTTAGCGCGCGGGGGCTTGGAGACCCAGTACTTC. This encodes CARSLARGGLETQYF.